This T cell receptor (beta chain) was retrieved from a study of somatic mutations in cytotoxic T cells in rheumatoid arthritis. Study as a whole: The authors flow-sorted some V beta antibody-stained T-cell populations at nearly 100% purity, including V beta1+ cells that they sequenced for TCRB.

TCRdb's table, derived via immunoSEQ multiplex PCR, lists solely in-frame clones and lacks some. The sample has under 11,000 clones, around 82% seen once. The germline V and J ends were trimmed by 4 bases and 3 bases, with 13 bases remaining between them. The CDR3 extends over 14 amino acids. CDR1 and CDR2 from the germline V gene are SGHRS and YFSETQ. Isolation of the CD4+ and CD8+ populations was accomplished via positive magnetic bead selection, with purity assessed by flow cytometry. As regards this clone: Its antigen is currently unknown.

Study-level points and caveats: Measured CD8+ T-cell clonality, a value compared between rheumatoid arthritis patients and age-matched healthy controls, did not differ significantly. With advancing age, CD8+ clonality climbed in rheumatoid arthritis patients but did not rise in healthy controls.

Sequenced: CD8+ T cells sorted from blood. The chain links TRBV5-1 to TRBJ1-1; D might be TRBD1 (5 bases). The sequence was obtained from an adult with rheumatoid arthritis. The CDR3 coding sequence is TGCGCCAGCAGCCGGGGACTGTCGGACACTGAAGCTTTCTTT. Translated: CASSRGLSDTEAFF.